This T cell receptor (beta chain) was sequenced for a study of blood T cell repertoires in COVID-19. Across the whole study: The United States, Italy and Spain supplied acute and convalescent COVID-19 samples. The cDNA or gDNA used as material had been derived from T cells, B-cell-depleted T cells, or PBMCs.

Authors' processing steps: Counts of nucleated cells, estimated from reference gene primer amplification, were obtained. This table comes from immunoSEQ multiplex PCR, and its TCRdb copy is limited to in-frame clones, with some not included. V and J calls and clone size are as listed in that table; D and trimming were resolved from the DNA. The table includes more than 95,000 clones, roughly four fifths detected once. The sequencing sample was made of peripheral blood. This clonotype was sampled from a man aged 55-75 years with acute or convalescent COVID-19.

CDR3 protein: CASGPGTSGTDTQYF. As DNA, the CDR3 is TGTGCCAGCGGACCCGGGACTAGCGGCACAGATACGCAGTATTTT. The chain recombines TRBV6-5 with TRBJ2-3, with TRBD2 matching 10 bases. In germline, CDR1 is MNHEY, CDR2 SVGAGI. Unmatched junction bases numbered 6, after V lost 8 bases and J lost 1 base. The CDR3 covers 15 residues.